This paragraph covers one T cell receptor (beta chain) sequence. The antigen is unknown. The data stem from a study of radiotherapy plus CTLA-4 blockade in lung cancer. Study-level findings and limits: Among blood TCR repertoires after radiotherapy plus ipilimumab, tumor-derived clones expanded. Best predicting response, reportedly, were early blood T cell clone dynamics, with interferon-beta.

Clones were sequenced by immunoSEQ multiplex PCR, and TCRdb holds only the in-frame ones, with some missing. The sample lists more than 40,000 clones; approximately 79% were seen once. The study gave focal radiation plus ipilimumab CTLA-4 blockade to patients with chemo-refractory metastatic non-small-cell lung cancer. The CDR3 extends over 18 amino acids. Per the germline V gene, CDR1 is LNHDA and CDR2 is SQIVND (reference sequence). Trimming cost V 5 bases and J 0 bases; bases outside gene matches: 12. The sequence derives from a human donor with non-small cell lung cancer who had stable disease on radiotherapy plus ipilimumab. Here the sequenced sample was peripheral blood, taken from a patient treated with radiotherapy plus ipilimumab. This chain uses TRBV19 with TRBJ2-2, with 7 nucleotides matching TRBD2. The DNA for the CDR3 is TGTGCCAGTAGTTACCGACTAGCCTTAGCTTCGAACACCGGGGAGCTGTTTTTT. Amino acids: CASSYRLALASNTGELFF.